This T cell receptor beta chain derives from a study of blood T cell repertoires in COVID-19. Study at large: COVID-19 samples from acute and convalescent phases originated in the United States, Italy and Spain. PBMCs, B-cell-depleted T cells, or T cells provided the cDNA or gDNA that made up the material.

The assay was immunoSEQ multiplex PCR, and TCRdb's table has in-frame clones only and misses some. The table has 150,000 to 200,000 clones, roughly 86% seen once. The CDR3 consists of 14 residues. Germline CDR1 is SGHAT and CDR2 is FQNNGV. Trimming shortened V by 5 bases and J by 8 bases, and 16 bases separated the two germline ends. This receptor was identified in a man aged 70-80 years with acute or convalescent COVID-19. The sequenced sample consisted of peripheral blood. This chain connects TRBV11-2 to TRBJ2-1; D is uncertain. The CDR3 reads CASSPDGPWDEQFF. The CDR3, as DNA: TGTGCCAGCAGCCCTGATGGGCCTTGGGATGAGCAGTTCTTC.